A single sample is the source of the 15 T cell receptor beta chains below, sequenced in a study of blood T cell repertoires in COVID-19 (dated by TCRdb to about 2020). To prepare the library, the immunoSEQ multiplex PCR assay was applied. TCRdb mirrors the immuneACCESS table, restricted to in-frame sequences. Some clones are absent from its copies; in checked studies, under half trace to an unresolved V gene, and the reason for the others is unknown. Across this sample there are about 440,000 clones, with roughly 88% seen only once. Jointly, the top ten make up around 12% of the sample. The sample was peripheral blood. These receptors were taken from a woman in her forties or fifties with COVID-19, enrolled during active disease.

This clone occurred a few times. The chain employs TRBV7-8 and TRBJ1-1; tentative D call: TRBD1 (6 bases). This CDR3 has 13 amino acids. The V gene lost 4 bases and the J gene lost 10 bases, with 16 bases spanning the gap. Germline CDR1 is SGHVS and CDR2 is FQNEAQ. The DNA for the CDR3 is TGTGCCAGCAGCTCCAGGACAGCCTTGGGAGCTTTCTTT. Translated, it gives CASSSRTALGAFF.

This rearrangement joins TRBV7-9 to TRBJ2-1, with D possibly matching TRBD2 (7 bases). Trimming left V 5 bases short and J 9 bases short, with 20 bases between. Per germline, CDR1 SEHNR and CDR2 FQNEAQ (reference sequence). The CDR3 extends over 15 amino acids. The CDR3 DNA sequence: TGTGCCAGCAGCCCAAGGGGGAGGGGATGGGCTGAGCAGTTCTTC. It encodes CASSPRGRGWAEQFF.

The V call is TRBV5-4, the J call TRBJ1-1; TRBD1 agrees at 9 bases. Looked up from germline, CDR1 is SGHNT and CDR2 is YYREEE (reference sequence). The CDR3 runs 14 residues. V trimming: 4 bases; J trimming: 6 bases; junction bases outside the gene matches: 7. In DNA, the CDR3 is TGTGCCAGCAGCGGGACAGGGTTAAACGCTGAAGCTTTCTTT. Protein product: CASSGTGLNAEAFF.

The genes are TRBV12-5 and TRBJ2-2; weak D call: TRBD1 (5 bases). Germline values: CDR1 LGHNT, CDR2 FRNRAP. The CDR3 contains 16 residues. V gave up 0 bases and J gave up 6 bases, with 14 bases separating them. CDR3 loop: CASGLVYSEGAGELFF. CDR3 sequence (DNA): TGTGCTAGTGGTTTGGTATATTCTGAAGGGGCCGGGGAGCTGTTTTTT.

This clone was recorded only once. The rearrangement uses TRBV6-1 and TRBJ1-2; D is uncertain. From germline, CDR1 is MNHNS and CDR2 SASEGT. The CDR3 covers 17 residues. V was clipped by 0 bases and J by 4 bases, with 18 bases between them. The CDR3 nucleotides are TGTGCCAGCAGTGAAGCGCTTCACGAGGGCCCGTCCTATGGCTACACCTTC. Translated, it gives CASSEALHEGPSYGYTF.

This chain links TRBV5-6 with TRBJ2-7; 9 nucleotides match TRBD1. This CDR3 comprises 13 residues. The V and J ends lost 7 bases and 3 bases, in that order; junction bases with no gene match: 5. CDR1 is SGHDT and CDR2 is YYEEEE in the germline V gene. The CDR3 protein is CASHRGLDYEQYF. CDR3 DNA sequence: TGTGCCAGCCACAGGGGGCTGGACTACGAGCAGTACTTC.

The count of this clone is one. The junction shows a germline mismatch at one end, possibly a read error. This chain links TRBV18 with TRBJ1-4, with D uncertain. CDR3 length: 13 amino acids. Germline CDR1 KGHSH, CDR2 LQKENI. In DNA, the CDR3 is TGTGCCAGCTCACCAGGGAGGAGGGAAAGACTGTTTTTT. Amino acid sequence: CASSPGRRERLFF.

The chain employs TRBV11-2 and TRBJ1-4, with no clear D. The ends were cut back, 1 base at V and 8 bases at J, with 8 bases in the middle. There are 13 residues in the CDR3. Germline values: CDR1 SGHAT, CDR2 FQNNGV. This CDR3 reads CASSLVWEEKLFF. In DNA, the CDR3 is TGTGCCAGCAGCTTAGTGTGGGAGGAAAAACTGTTTTTT.

The chain recombines TRBV5-1 with TRBJ1-1, with TRBD1 as a possible D gene (5 bases). The CDR3 extends over 14 amino acids. The germline V and J ends were trimmed by 4 bases and 3 bases, with 13 bases remaining between them. Germline CDR1 reads SGHRS; CDR2 reads YFSETQ. CDR3 loop: CASSIASGDTEAFF. CDR3 nucleotide sequence: TGCGCCAGCAGCATCGCATCGGGGGACACTGAAGCTTTCTTT.

This chain links TRBV7-9 with TRBJ2-3, with D possibly matching TRBD2 (6 bases). The CDR3 covers 14 residues. V dropped 8 bases and J dropped 0 bases, with 12 bases sitting between them. Germline CDR1 is SEHNR and CDR2 is FQNEAQ (reference sequence). As DNA, the CDR3 is TGTGCCAGCGAAGGAGGGGCGAGCACAGATACGCAGTATTTT. This gives the protein CASEGGASTDTQYF.

V gene TRBV30 combines with J gene TRBJ2-7, with a tentative D call TRBD2 (6 bases). Germline V lookup: CDR1 GTSNPN, CDR2 SVGIG (reference sequence). The CDR3 runs 13 residues. Deletions cut 4 bases from V and 3 bases from J, with 13 bases between. The CDR3 DNA reads TGTGCCTGGAATCGGGGGAGATACTACGAGCAGTACTTC. As protein: CAWNRGRYYEQYF. The full variable domain, completed using reference TRBV30 and TRBJ2-7, is SQTIHQWPATLVQPVGSPLSLECTVEGTSNPNLYWYRQAAGRGLQLLFYSVGIGQISSEVPQNLSASRPQDRQFILSSKKLLLSDSGFYLCAWNRGRYYEQYFGPGTRLTVT.

This clone was seen a single time. The chain combines TRBV30 with TRBJ1-2, with TRBD1 matching over 8 bases. This CDR3 spans 14 amino acids. Germline V gene sequence: CDR1 GTSNPN, CDR2 SVGIG (reference sequence). The J segment lost 5 bases and the V segment lost 3 bases, leaving 8 bases of the junction unmatched. CDR3 sequence reads: CAWRVDRGVYGYTF. The CDR3 DNA reads as TGTGCCTGGAGGGTTGACAGGGGCGTTTATGGCTACACCTTC.

The chain is built from TRBV25-1 and TRBJ1-2, with 7 bases lining up with TRBD1. Germline V gene sequence: CDR1 MGHDK, CDR2 SYGVNS. The CDR3 is made up of 16 amino acids. The trim removed 2 bases at V and 7 bases at J, leaving 13 bases unmatched. The CDR3 here is CASSEIGGGSVGGYTF. CDR3 coding DNA: TGTGCCAGCAGTGAAATTGGAGGGGGCAGCGTTGGTGGCTACACCTTC.

Concerning this clone itself: The same CDR3 can be traced to other DNA sequences in this sample. The CDR3 DNA follows: TGTGCCAGCAGCCGGGGGGGTAGTACAGATACGCAGTATTTT. It encodes CASSRGGSTDTQYF. The V gene is TRBV11-3, the J gene TRBJ2-3, with 8 bases lining up with TRBD2. CDR3 length: 14 amino acids. Germline values: CDR1 SGHNT, CDR2 YENEEA. With V trimmed by 5 bases and J by 3 bases, 4 bases remained unmatched.

This clone came up a few times. The rearrangement joins TRBV2 to TRBJ1-2; D unclear. The length of the CDR3 is 11 residues. Germline V CDR1 and CDR2: SNHLY, FYNNEI. V dropped 6 bases and J dropped 6 bases, with 8 bases sitting between them. The CDR3 region has the DNA TGTGCCAGCAGCCCTGAGGATGGCTACACCTTC. This codes for CASSPEDGYTF.